A selection of T cell receptor beta chains follows, all from one sample in a study of early T cells in non-severe SARS-CoV-2 infection. TCRdb used MiXCR to reprocess the 5' RACE reads, holding one entry per CDR3 protein. Here the sample spans 70,000 to 85,000 distinct CDR3 sequences, around 10% being singletons. This material consisted of whole blood, taken at baseline. The receptor set was obtained from an adult who was a healthcare worker with PCR-confirmed SARS-CoV-2 infection or an uninfected control (not recorded which). The donor label of this sample is uncertain. Each CDR3 is given with its conserved first and last residue. A D gene is named only where the DNA matches it firmly. Part of the rows lack a size; the others show once, few, many or a class for expanded clones.

abundance: few
v_gene: TRBV3-1
j_gene: TRBJ2-2
d_gene: .
CDR3nt: TGTGCCAGCAGCCAAAAACTCAACACCGGGGAGCTGTTTTTT
CDR3aa: CASSQKLNTGELFF

abundance: few
v_gene: TRBV15
j_gene: TRBJ1-1
d_gene: .
CDR3nt: TGTGCCACGGCGAAAAGAACTCTGGCGAACACTGAAGCTTTCTTT
CDR3aa: CATAKRTLANTEAFF

abundance: .
v_gene: TRBV3-1
j_gene: TRBJ1-1
d_gene: .
CDR3nt: TGTGCCAGCAGCAAGGATTATCGCAGGATATGGACTGAAGCTTTCTTT
CDR3aa: CASSKDYRRIWTEAFF

abundance: .
v_gene: TRBV25-1
j_gene: TRBJ2-7
d_gene: .
CDR3nt: TGTGCCAGCAGTGACGGGACTTCCTACGAGCAGTACTTC
CDR3aa: CASSDGTSYEQYF

abundance: few
v_gene: TRBV18
j_gene: TRBJ2-5
d_gene: .
CDR3nt: TGTGCCAGCTCACGAACTACGGGACTCGGGGAGACCCAGTACTTC
CDR3aa: CASSRTTGLGETQYF

abundance: .
v_gene: TRBV12-3/TRBV12-4
j_gene: TRBJ1-6
d_gene: .
CDR3nt: TGTGCCAGCAGTTTCACCGTTAATTCACCCCTCCACTTT
CDR3aa: CASSFTVNSPLHF

abundance: .
v_gene: TRBV9
j_gene: TRBJ2-5
d_gene: TRBD2
CDR3nt: TGTGCCAGTACTAGCGGGGGAAACCGACCCCAAGAGACCCAGTACTTC
CDR3aa: CASTSGGNRPQETQYF

abundance: many
v_gene: TRBV15
j_gene: TRBJ2-7
d_gene: .
CDR3nt: TGTGCCACCAGCAGAGTCGACATCTACGAGCAGTACTTC
CDR3aa: CATSRVDIYEQYF

abundance: few
v_gene: TRBV4-1
j_gene: TRBJ2-3
d_gene: TRBD1
CDR3nt: TGCGCCAGCAGCCAGGATTATCCGACAGGGGTCCGGGGTGTGATGGATACGCAGTATTTT
CDR3aa: CASSQDYPTGVRGVMDTQYF

abundance: .
v_gene: TRBV20-1
j_gene: TRBJ1-1
d_gene: TRBD1
CDR3nt: TGCAGTGCTAGGACAGGGGGGAACACTGAAGCCTTCTTT
CDR3aa: CSARTGGNTEAFF

abundance: few
v_gene: TRBV25-1
j_gene: TRBJ1-3
d_gene: .
CDR3nt: TGTGCCAGCAGTGATCCGGGGGAAGGATTTGGAAACACCATATATTTT
CDR3aa: CASSDPGEGFGNTIYF

abundance: .
v_gene: TRBV6-6
j_gene: TRBJ1-1
d_gene: .
CDR3nt: TGTGCCAGCAGCCTTACCTTGAACACTGAAGCTTTCTTT
CDR3aa: CASSLTLNTEAFF

abundance: many
v_gene: TRBV7-9
j_gene: TRBJ2-5
d_gene: .
CDR3nt: TGTGCCAGCAGCAAGGACTTGGGAGACCAAGAGACCCAGTACTTC
CDR3aa: CASSKDLGDQETQYF

abundance: .
v_gene: TRBV5-8
j_gene: TRBJ1-5
d_gene: .
CDR3nt: TGTGCCAGCAGCTTGAAATACAGCAATCAGCCCCAGCATTTT
CDR3aa: CASSLKYSNQPQHF

abundance: many
v_gene: TRBV20-1
j_gene: TRBJ2-1
d_gene: .
CDR3nt: TGCAGTGCTAGAGAAGGGGCCTACAATGAGCAGTTCTTC
CDR3aa: CSAREGAYNEQFF

abundance: few
v_gene: TRBV5-4
j_gene: TRBJ2-1
d_gene: TRBD2
CDR3nt: TGTGCCAGCAGTGGGACTAGCGGGAGAGGGAGCTCCTACAATGAGCAGTTCTTC
CDR3aa: CASSGTSGRGSSYNEQFF

abundance: .
v_gene: TRBV11-2
j_gene: TRBJ2-3
d_gene: .
CDR3nt: TGTGCCAGCCGTGGGCCGGGACTTAGCCCAGATACGCAGTATTTT
CDR3aa: CASRGPGLSPDTQYF

abundance: .
v_gene: TRBV18
j_gene: TRBJ1-2
d_gene: .
CDR3nt: TGTGCCAGCTCACCAGTACCCAGCGTCTATGGCTACACCTTC
CDR3aa: CASSPVPSVYGYTF

abundance: .
v_gene: TRBV7-2
j_gene: TRBJ2-7
d_gene: .
CDR3nt: TGTGCCAGCAGCTTCACCCAGGACTACGAGCAGTACTTC
CDR3aa: CASSFTQDYEQYF

abundance: few
v_gene: TRBV3-1
j_gene: TRBJ2-3
d_gene: TRBD2
CDR3nt: TGTGCCAGCAGCCAAGATCATGCGGGGGGGACGCAGTATTTT
CDR3aa: CASSQDHAGGTQYF

abundance: .
v_gene: TRBV11-2
j_gene: TRBJ2-7
d_gene: TRBD2
CDR3nt: TGTGCCAGCAGCTTAGATGCTAGCGGGATTTACGAGCAGTACTTC
CDR3aa: CASSLDASGIYEQYF

abundance: .
v_gene: TRBV18
j_gene: TRBJ2-7
d_gene: .
CDR3nt: TGTGCCAGCTCACCTCCCGGGGGATTATACGAGCAGTACTTC
CDR3aa: CASSPPGGLYEQYF

abundance: few
v_gene: TRBV27
j_gene: TRBJ2-2
d_gene: .
CDR3nt: TGTGCCAGCAGTTTGAGGCAGCTGAACACCGGGGAGCTGTTTTTT
CDR3aa: CASSLRQLNTGELFF

abundance: .
v_gene: TRBV5-4
j_gene: TRBJ2-7
d_gene: .
CDR3nt: TGTGCCAGCAGCTCACTGGGACTCGAGACCTACGAGCAGTACTTC
CDR3aa: CASSSLGLETYEQYF

abundance: few
v_gene: TRBV12-3/TRBV12-4
j_gene: TRBJ2-1
d_gene: .
CDR3nt: TGTGCCAGCAGTGACGACAGGAGCCTGTACAATGAGCAGTTCTTC
CDR3aa: CASSDDRSLYNEQFF

abundance: few
v_gene: TRBV11-2
j_gene: TRBJ2-3
d_gene: .
CDR3nt: TGTGCCAGCAGCTTAGTCGGCAAAACGGCGACAGATACGCAGTATTTT
CDR3aa: CASSLVGKTATDTQYF

abundance: few
v_gene: TRBV19
j_gene: TRBJ2-1
d_gene: .
CDR3nt: TGTGCCAGTAGTATAGGGCCCAGCCCGTCTAATGAGCAGTTCTTC
CDR3aa: CASSIGPSPSNEQFF

abundance: few
v_gene: TRBV20-1
j_gene: TRBJ2-5
d_gene: TRBD2
CDR3nt: TGCAGTGCTAAGACTAGCGGAGAGACCCAGTACTTC
CDR3aa: CSAKTSGETQYF